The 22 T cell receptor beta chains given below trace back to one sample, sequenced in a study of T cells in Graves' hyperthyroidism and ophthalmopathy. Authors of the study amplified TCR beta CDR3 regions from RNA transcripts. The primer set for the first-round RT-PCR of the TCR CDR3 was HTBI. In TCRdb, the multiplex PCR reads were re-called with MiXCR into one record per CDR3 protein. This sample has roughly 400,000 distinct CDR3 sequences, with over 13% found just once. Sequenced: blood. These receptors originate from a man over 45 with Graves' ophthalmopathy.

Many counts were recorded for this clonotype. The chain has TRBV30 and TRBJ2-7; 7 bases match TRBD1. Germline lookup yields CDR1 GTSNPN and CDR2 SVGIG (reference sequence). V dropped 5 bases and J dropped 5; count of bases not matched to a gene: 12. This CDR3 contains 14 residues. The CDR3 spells CAWELNRGEDEQYF. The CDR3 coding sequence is TGTGCCTGGGAACTTAACAGGGGTGAGGACGAGCAGTACTTC.

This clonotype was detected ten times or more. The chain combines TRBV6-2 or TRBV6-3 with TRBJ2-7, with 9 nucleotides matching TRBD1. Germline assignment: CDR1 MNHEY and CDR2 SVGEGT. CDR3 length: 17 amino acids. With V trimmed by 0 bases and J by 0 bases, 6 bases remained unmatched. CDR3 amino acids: CASSYSSPGQGSYEQYF. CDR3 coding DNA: TGTGCCAGCAGTTACTCTTCCCCGGGACAGGGCTCCTACGAGCAGTACTTC.

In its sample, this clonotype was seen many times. The CDR3 is CASSPLGTSGQETQYF. The CDR3 DNA is TGTGCCAGCTCACCACTTGGGACTAGCGGCCAAGAGACCCAGTACTTC. This chain links TRBV18 with TRBJ2-5; TRBD2 matches 11 bases. The J segment lost 1 base and the V segment lost 1 base, leaving 2 bases of the junction unmatched. The CDR3 consists of 16 residues. Germline CDR1 reads KGHSH; CDR2 reads LQKENI.

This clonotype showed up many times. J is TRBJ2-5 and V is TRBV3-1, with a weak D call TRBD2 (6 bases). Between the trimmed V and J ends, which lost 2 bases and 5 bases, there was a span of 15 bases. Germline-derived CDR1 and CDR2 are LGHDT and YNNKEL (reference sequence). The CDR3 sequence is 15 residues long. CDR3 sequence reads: CASSQRSGAGETQYF. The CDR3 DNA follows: TGTGCCAGCAGCCAACGGTCGGGAGCCGGGGAGACCCAGTACTTC.

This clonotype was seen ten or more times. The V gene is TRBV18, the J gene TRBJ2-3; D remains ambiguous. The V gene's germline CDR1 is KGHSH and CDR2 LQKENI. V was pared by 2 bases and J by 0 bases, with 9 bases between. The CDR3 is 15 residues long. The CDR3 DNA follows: TGTGCCAGCTCACCAAAATTGGGGAGCACAGATACGCAGTATTTT. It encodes CASSPKLGSTDTQYF.

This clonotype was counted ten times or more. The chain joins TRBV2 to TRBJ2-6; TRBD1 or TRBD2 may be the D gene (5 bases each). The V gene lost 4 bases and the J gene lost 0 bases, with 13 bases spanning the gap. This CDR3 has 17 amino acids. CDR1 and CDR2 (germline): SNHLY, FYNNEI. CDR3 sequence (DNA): TGTGCCAGCAGTGCGGGACCGCTGGCCTCTGGGGCCAACGTCCTGACTTTC. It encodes CASSAGPLASGANVLTF.

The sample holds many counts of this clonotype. Here the CDR3 reads CASRWDRDNEQFF. As DNA, the CDR3 is TGTGCCAGCCGATGGGACAGGGACAATGAGCAGTTCTTC. V and J are TRBV2 and TRBJ2-1, with 9 bases that match TRBD1. This CDR3 contains 13 residues. Germline assignment: CDR1 SNHLY and CDR2 FYNNEI. The trim removed 8 bases at V and 5 bases at J, leaving 4 bases unmatched.

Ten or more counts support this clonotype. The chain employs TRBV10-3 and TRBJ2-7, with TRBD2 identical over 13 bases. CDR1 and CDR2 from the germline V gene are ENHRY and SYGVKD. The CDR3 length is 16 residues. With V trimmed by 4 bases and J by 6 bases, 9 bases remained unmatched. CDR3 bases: TGTGCCATCAGTGCCTCCGGGACTAGCGGGATAATCGAGCAGTACTTC. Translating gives CAISASGTSGIIEQYF.

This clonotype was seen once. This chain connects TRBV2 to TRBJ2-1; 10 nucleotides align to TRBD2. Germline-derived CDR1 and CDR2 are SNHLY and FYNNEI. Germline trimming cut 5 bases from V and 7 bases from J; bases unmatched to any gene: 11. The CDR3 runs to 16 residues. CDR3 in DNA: TGTGCCAGCAGTTCCGGACTAGCGGCAGGGTCGAATGAGCAGTTCTTC. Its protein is CASSSGLAAGSNEQFF.

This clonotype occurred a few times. The CDR3 protein is CASSLASGSGSYEQYF. CDR3 DNA: TGTGCCAGCAGCTTAGCTAGCGGGAGTGGTTCCTACGAGCAGTACTTC. The rearrangement links TRBV7-8 to TRBJ2-7; 9 nucleotides align to TRBD2. In germline, CDR1 is SGHVS, CDR2 FQNEAQ. This CDR3 contains 16 residues. V was pared by 0 bases and J by 1 base, with 4 bases of the junction left unmatched.

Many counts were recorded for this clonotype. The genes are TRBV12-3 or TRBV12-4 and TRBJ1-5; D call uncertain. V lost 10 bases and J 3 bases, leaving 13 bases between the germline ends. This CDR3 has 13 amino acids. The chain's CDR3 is CATGIGDNQPQHF. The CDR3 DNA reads TGTGCCACCGGGATTGGCGACAATCAGCCCCAGCATTTT.

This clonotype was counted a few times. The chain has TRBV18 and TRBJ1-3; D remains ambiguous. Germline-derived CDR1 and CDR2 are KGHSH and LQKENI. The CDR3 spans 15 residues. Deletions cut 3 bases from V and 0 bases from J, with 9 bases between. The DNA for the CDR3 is TGTGCCAGCTCACCGTATCAGGTCTCTGGAAACACCATATATTTT. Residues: CASSPYQVSGNTIYF.

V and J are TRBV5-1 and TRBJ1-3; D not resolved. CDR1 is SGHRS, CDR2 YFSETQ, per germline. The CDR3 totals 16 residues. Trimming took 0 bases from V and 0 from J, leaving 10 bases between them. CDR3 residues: CASSLEQQSSGNTIYF. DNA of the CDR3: TGCGCCAGCAGCTTGGAACAGCAGAGCTCTGGAAACACCATATATTTT.

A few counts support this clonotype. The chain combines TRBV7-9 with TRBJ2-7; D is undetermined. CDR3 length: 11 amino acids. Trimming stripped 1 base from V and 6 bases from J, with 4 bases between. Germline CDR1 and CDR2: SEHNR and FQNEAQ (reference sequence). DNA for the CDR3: TGTGCCAGCAGCTTAGAACTCGAGCAGTACTTC. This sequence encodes CASSLELEQYF.

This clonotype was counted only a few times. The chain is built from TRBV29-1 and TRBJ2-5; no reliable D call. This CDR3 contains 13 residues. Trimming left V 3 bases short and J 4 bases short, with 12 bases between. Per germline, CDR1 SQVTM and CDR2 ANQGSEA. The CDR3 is CSVDKAVGETQYF. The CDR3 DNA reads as TGCAGCGTTGATAAGGCAGTCGGAGAGACCCAGTACTTC.

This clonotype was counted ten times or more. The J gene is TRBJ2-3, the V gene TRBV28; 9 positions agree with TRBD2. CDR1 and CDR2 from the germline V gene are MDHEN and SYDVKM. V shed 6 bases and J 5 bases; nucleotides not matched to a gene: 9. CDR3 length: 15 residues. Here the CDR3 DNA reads TGTGCCAGCAGCCCCCGGCGGGAGGGCCGAGATACGCAGTATTTT. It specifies CASSPRREGRDTQYF.

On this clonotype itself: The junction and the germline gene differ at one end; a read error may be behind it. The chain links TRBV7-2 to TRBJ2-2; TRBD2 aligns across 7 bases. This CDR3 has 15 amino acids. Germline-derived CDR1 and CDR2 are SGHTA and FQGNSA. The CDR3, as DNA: TGTGCCAGCATCCCCGGGACTACAAACACCGGGGGGCTGTTTTTT. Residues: CASIPGTTNTGGLFF. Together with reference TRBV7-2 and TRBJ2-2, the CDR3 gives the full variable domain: GAGVSQSPSNKVTEKGKDVELRCDPISGHTALYWYRQSLGQGLEFLIYFQGNSAPDKSGLPSDRFSAERTGGSVSTLTIQRTQQEDSAVYLCASIPGTTNTGGLFFGEGSRLTVL.

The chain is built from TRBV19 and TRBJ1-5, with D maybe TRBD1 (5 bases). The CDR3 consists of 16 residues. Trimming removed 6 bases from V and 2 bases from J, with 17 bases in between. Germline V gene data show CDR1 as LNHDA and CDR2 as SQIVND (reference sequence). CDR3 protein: CASSPIAGTGNQPQHF. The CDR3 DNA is TGTGCCAGTAGCCCCATTGCAGGGACGGGCAATCAGCCCCAGCATTTT.

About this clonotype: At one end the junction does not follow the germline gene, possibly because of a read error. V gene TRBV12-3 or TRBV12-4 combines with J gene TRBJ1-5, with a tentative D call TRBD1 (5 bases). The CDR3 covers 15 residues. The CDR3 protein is CASSTETVGNQPQHF. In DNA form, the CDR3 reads TGCGCCAGCAGTACCGAGACAGTAGGCAATCAGCCCCAGCATTTT.

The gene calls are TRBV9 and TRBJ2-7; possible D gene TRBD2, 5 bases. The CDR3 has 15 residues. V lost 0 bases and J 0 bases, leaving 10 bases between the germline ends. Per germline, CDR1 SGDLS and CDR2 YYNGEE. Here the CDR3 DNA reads TGTGCCAGCAGCGTAGCTCTTGGGAGCTCCTACGAGCAGTACTTC. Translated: CASSVALGSSYEQYF. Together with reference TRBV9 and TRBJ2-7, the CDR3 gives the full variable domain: DSGVTQTPKHLITATGQRVTLRCSPRSGDLSVYWYQQSLDQGLQFLIQYYNGEERAKGNILERFSAQQFPDLHSELNLSSLELGDSALYFCASSVALGSSYEQYFGPGTRLTVT.

CDR3: CASMGLAGGELFF. The DNA of the CDR3 is TGTGCCAGCATGGGACTAGCTGGCGGGGAGCTGTTTTTT. J is TRBJ2-2 and V is TRBV2; TRBD2 matches at 9 bases. The ends lost 7 bases at V and 7 bases at J; junction bases unmatched: 4. The germline V gene encodes CDR1 SNHLY and CDR2 FYNNEI. CDR3 size: 13 residues.

The CDR3 coding sequence is TGCAGTGCTAGAGATCAGGAAAGGACCCAGCTCAATCAGCCCCAGCATTTT. Translation: CSARDQERTQLNQPQHF. The J gene is TRBJ1-5, the V gene TRBV20-1; no clear D. This CDR3 is 17 amino acids long. Germline V lookup: CDR1 DFQATT, CDR2 SNEGSKA (reference sequence). The V end was cut by 0 bases, the J end by 3 bases, with 18 bases between.